Listed below are T cell receptor beta chains from one sample, sequenced in a study of blood T cell repertoires in COVID-19. Produced via immunoSEQ multiplex PCR; TCRdb's table is partial and in-frame only. Among about 97,000 clones listed, around 87% were seen once. The specimen sequenced was peripheral blood. Source of these receptors: a human donor in a cohort sampled during active COVID-19. Both conserved end residues are trimmed from each CDR3.

TRBV5-6,ASSGMTYTNEKLF
TRBV25-1,ASSEAGRGLYGYT
TRBV9,ASSVAPSGQLGTATYEQY
TRBV6-4,ASSDTGTEAF
TRBV9,ASSVGGAEALH
TRBV5-1,ASSEDRGLGYGYT
TRBV4-2,ASSTPAGTEAF
TRBV20-1,SARRAGEQY
TRBV4-2,ASSQDGSDEQY
TRBV27,ASSLSLERARSYEQY
TRBV3-1/TRBV3-2,ASSGTLYEQY
TRBV10-2,ASSESRQSYNSPLH
TRBV11-2,ASSLAGLDGTDTQY
TRBV7-9,ASSRTGAGYGYT
TRBV28,ASSPGDREGEEQY
TRBV29-1,SVEDLVRGRPGNEQF
TRBV7-8,ASSSGTGGSNQPQH
TRBV7-2,ASSLESNIQY
TRBV19,ASSIVPGQQIYNEQF
TRBV11-3,ASKPPGQADNEQF
TRBV5-1,ASSSWTSGRNEQY
TRBV11-2,ASNSASSGIAYEQY
TRBV19,ASTRGRSNQPQH
TRBV29-1,SVEDQVGEAF
TRBV5-8,ASTSRGNTEAF
TRBV11-2,ASSASSGANVLT
TRBV21-1,ASSPQRDGF
TRBV27,ASSLSGQLPPSYGYT
TRBV5-1,ASSLGLAVTYNEQF
TRBV2,ASSHPGVVTGELF
TRBV7-3,ASSSQGSYGYT
TRBV4-3,ASSLLGQEKKKQY
TRBV5-5,ASSLFWGHDTGELF